The source of this T cell receptor (beta chain) is a study of blood T cell dynamics during melanoma immunotherapy. The sample's time point: week 3, after first cycle of checkpoint inhibitor. Apart from a couple of fast progressors, RECIST 1.1 response was judged 12 weeks post-infusion. This clone occurred a few times. The antigen is not known. Each bulk PBMC sample had approximately 400 ng DNA loaded. The protocol was immunoSEQ multiplex PCR, while the TCRdb copy is restricted to in-frame clones and leaves out a portion. The data contain about 8,800 clones, over 75% of them seen just once; the ten biggest clones take up approximately 0.99%. In germline, CDR1 is MNHNS, CDR2 SASEGT. CDR3 size: 13 residues. The V end lost 10 bases, the J end lost 0 bases, and 12 bases lay between the germline ends. Study-level results: It remained unknown if the driving T cell clones were melanoma-specific.

The J gene is TRBJ1-2, the V gene TRBV6-1, with D possibly being TRBD1 (5 bases). This sample comprised blood, obtained from a patient treated with checkpoint blockade. The clonotype originates from a human donor with melanoma. The DNA for the CDR3 is TGTGCCATCTCCGCGGGGGCTAACTATGGCTACACCTTC. It specifies CAISAGANYGYTF.